This T cell receptor (beta chain) is from a study of cytotoxic CD8 clonotypes in ibrutinib-treated CLL. This CDR3 contains 15 residues. Germline V lookup: CDR1 ENHRY, CDR2 SYGVKD. V lost 5 bases and J 1 base, leaving 15 bases between the germline ends. Assay: immunoSEQ multiplex PCR; the TCRdb copy retains only in-frame clones and omits some. The data hold around 70,000 clones, with 75% to 95% observed a single time. V usage is TRBV10-3 and J usage is TRBJ2-7; D call uncertain. The TCR sequence derives from a human donor with chronic lymphocytic leukemia. Source: PBMCs, taken after 12 months of ibrutinib treatment. The CDR3 nucleotides are TGTGCCATCAGTATTGACAAGGCGAGGTCCTACGAGCAGTACTTC. This sequence encodes CAISIDKARSYEQYF.